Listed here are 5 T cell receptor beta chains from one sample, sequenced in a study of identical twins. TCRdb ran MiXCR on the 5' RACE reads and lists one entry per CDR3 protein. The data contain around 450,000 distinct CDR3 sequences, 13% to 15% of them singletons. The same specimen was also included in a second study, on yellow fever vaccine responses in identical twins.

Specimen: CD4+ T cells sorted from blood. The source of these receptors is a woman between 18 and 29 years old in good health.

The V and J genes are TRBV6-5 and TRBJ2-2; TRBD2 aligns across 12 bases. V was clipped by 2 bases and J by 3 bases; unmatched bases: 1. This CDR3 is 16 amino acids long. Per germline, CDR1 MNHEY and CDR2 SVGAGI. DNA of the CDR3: TGTGCCAGCAGTTACCTAGCGGGAGGGGACACCGGGGAGCTGTTTTTT. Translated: CASSYLAGGDTGELFF.

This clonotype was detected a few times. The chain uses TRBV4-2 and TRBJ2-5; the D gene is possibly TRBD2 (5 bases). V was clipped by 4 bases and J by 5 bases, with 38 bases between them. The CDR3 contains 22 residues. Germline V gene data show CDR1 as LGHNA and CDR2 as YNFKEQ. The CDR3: CASSRRRKTTAENPGYTETQYF. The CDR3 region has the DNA TGTGCCAGCAGCCGTAGAAGAAAAACCACAGCAGAAAACCCGGGGTATACGGAGACCCAGTACTTC.

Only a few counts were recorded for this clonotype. The CDR3 loop reads CSVLRPTQNTEAFF. Written as DNA, the CDR3 is TGCAGCGTTCTAAGGCCTACACAGAACACTGAAGCTTTCTTT. The chain links TRBV29-1 to TRBJ1-1; D remains ambiguous. Deletions cut 5 bases from V and 1 base from J, with 14 bases between. Germline V lookup: CDR1 SQVTM, CDR2 ANQGSEA. The CDR3 is 14 amino acids.

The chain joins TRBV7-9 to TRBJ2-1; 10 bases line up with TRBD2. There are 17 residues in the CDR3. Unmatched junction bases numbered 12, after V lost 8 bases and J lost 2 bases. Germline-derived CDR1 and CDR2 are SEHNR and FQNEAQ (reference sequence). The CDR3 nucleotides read TGTGCCAGCGCTAGGGCTAGCGGGAGTTACGCCTACAATGAGCAGTTCTTC. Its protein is CASARASGSYAYNEQFF.

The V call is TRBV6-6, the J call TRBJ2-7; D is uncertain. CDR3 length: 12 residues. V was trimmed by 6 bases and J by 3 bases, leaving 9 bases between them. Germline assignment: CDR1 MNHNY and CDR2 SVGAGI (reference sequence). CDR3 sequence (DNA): TGTGCCAGCAGGGTGGGGAACTACGAGCAGTACTTC. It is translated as CASRVGNYEQYF.